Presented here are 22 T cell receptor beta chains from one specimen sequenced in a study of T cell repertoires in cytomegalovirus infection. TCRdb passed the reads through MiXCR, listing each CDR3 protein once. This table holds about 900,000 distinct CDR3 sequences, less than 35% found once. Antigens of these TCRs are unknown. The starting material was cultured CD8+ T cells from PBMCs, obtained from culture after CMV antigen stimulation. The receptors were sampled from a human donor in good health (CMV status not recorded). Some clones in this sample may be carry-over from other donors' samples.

CDR3 bases: TGTGCCAGTACCTATCTAGCGGGGGGAAGAGATGAGCAGTTCTTC. Its protein is CASTYLAGGRDEQFF. The rearrangement links TRBV19 to TRBJ2-1, with TRBD2 matching over 11 bases. Germline CDR1 and CDR2: LNHDA and SQIVND (reference sequence). CDR3 length equals 15 residues. The trim removed 7 bases at V and 8 bases at J, leaving 10 bases unmatched.

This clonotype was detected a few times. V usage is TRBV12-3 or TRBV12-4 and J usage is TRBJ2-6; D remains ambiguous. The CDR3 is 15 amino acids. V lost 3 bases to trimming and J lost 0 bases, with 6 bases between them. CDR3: CASSFLISGANVLTF. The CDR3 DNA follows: TGTGCCAGCAGTTTCTTGATCTCTGGGGCCAACGTCCTGACTTTC.

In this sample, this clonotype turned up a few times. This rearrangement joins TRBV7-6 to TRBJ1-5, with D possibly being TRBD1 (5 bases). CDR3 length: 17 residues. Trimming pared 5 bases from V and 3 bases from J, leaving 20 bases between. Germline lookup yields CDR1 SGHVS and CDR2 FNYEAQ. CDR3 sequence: CASSPFLGGPTNQPQHF. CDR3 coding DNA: TGTGCCAGCAGCCCGTTTCTCGGGGGACCCACCAATCAGCCCCAGCATTTT.

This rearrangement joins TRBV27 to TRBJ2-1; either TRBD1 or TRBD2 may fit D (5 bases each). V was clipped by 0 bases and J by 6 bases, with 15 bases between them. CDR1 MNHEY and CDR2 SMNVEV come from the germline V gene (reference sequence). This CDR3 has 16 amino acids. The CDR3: CASSLSVGDASNEQFF. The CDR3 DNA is TGTGCCAGCAGTTTATCGGTGGGGGACGCATCCAATGAGCAGTTCTTC.

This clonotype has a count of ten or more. CDR3 residues: CASSGPVQTSGGSTYEQYF. The DNA of the CDR3 is TGTGCCAGCAGCGGCCCTGTACAGACTAGCGGGGGATCTACCTACGAGCAGTACTTC. V and J are TRBV7-9 and TRBJ2-7; TRBD2 agrees at 12 bases. The V segment lost 5 bases and the J segment 2 bases; nucleotides outside the gene matches: 16. The CDR3 length is 19 residues. Germline V gene lookup returns CDR1 SEHNR and CDR2 FQNEAQ (reference sequence). Variable domain in full (rest from reference TRBV7-9 and TRBJ2-7): DTGVSQNPRHKITKRGQNVTFRCDPISEHNRLYWYRQTLGQGPEFLTYFQNEAQLEKSRLLSDRFSAERPKGSFSTLEIQRTEQGDSAMYLCASSGPVQTSGGSTYEQYFGPGTRLTVT.

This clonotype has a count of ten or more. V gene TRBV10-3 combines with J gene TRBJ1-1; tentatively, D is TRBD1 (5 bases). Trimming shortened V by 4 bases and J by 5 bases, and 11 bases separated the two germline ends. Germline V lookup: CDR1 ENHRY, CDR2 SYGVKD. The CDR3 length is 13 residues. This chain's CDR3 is CAISGGSGTEAFF. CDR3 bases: TGTGCCATCAGTGGGGGGTCGGGGACTGAAGCTTTCTTT.

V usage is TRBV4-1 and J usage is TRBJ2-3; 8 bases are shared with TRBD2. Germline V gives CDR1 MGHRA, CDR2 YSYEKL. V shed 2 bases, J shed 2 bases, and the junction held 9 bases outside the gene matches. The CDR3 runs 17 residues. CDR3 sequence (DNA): TGCGCCAGCAGCCAAACCGGACTAGCTGACTACACAGATACGCAGTATTTT. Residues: CASSQTGLADYTDTQYF.

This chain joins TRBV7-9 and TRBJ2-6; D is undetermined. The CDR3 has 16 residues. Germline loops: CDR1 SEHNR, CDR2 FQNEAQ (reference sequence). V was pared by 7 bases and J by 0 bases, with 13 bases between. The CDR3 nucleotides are TGTGCCAGCATCCTTCTCAGACGCTCTGGGGCCAACGTCCTGACTTTC. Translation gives CASILLRRSGANVLTF.

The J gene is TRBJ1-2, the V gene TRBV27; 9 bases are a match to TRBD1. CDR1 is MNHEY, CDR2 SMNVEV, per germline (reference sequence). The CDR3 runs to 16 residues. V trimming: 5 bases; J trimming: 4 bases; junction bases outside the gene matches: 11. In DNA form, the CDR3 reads TGTGCCAGCAGTCCTCTACCGGGACAGGGAAGCTATGGCTACACCTTC. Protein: CASSPLPGQGSYGYTF.

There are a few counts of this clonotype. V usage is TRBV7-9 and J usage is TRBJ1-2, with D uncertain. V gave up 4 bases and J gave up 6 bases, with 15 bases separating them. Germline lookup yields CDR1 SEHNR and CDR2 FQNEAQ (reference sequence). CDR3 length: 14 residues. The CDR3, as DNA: TGTGCCAGCAGCTCCTACGTCTTTCTTGATGGCTACACCTTC. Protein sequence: CASSSYVFLDGYTF.

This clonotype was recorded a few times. For the CDR3, the DNA is TGTGCCAGCAGCCCCAGCGCCACAGATACGCAGTATTTT. Its protein product is CASSPSATDTQYF. V is TRBV7-8 and J is TRBJ2-3, with D unclear. The CDR3 is 13 residues long. Trimming pared 5 bases from V and 2 bases from J, leaving 8 bases between. The germline V gene encodes CDR1 SGHVS and CDR2 FQNEAQ.

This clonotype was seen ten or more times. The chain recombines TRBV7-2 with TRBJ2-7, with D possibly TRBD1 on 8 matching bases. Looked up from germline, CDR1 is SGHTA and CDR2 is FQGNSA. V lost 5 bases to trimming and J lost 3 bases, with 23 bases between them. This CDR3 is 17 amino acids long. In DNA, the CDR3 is TGTGCCAGCAGCCCGACCTACGGACAGGGACTATTCTACGAGCAGTACTTC. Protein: CASSPTYGQGLFYEQYF.

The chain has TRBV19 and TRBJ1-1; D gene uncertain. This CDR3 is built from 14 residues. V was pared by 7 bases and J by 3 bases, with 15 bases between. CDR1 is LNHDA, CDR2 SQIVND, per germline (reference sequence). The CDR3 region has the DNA TGTGCCAGTAAACCGAGGCAGGAGTACACTGAAGCTTTCTTT. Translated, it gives CASKPRQEYTEAFF. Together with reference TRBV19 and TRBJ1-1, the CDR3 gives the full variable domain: DGGITQSPKYLFRKEGQNVTLSCEQNLNHDAMYWYRQDPGQGLRLIYYSQIVNDFQKGDIAEGYSVSREKKESFPLTVTSAQKNPTAFYLCASKPRQEYTEAFFGQGTRLTVV.

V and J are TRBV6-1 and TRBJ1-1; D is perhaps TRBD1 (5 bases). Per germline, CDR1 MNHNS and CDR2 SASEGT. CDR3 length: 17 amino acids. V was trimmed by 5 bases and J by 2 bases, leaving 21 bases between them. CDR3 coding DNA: TGTGCCAGCAGTTTCCAGTTGGGGGTCGGGGTCAACACTGAAGCTTTCTTT. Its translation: CASSFQLGVGVNTEAFF.

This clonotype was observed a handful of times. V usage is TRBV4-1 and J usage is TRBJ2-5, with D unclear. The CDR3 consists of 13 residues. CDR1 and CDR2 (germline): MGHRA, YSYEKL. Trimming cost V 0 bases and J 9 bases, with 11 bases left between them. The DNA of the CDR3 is TGCGCCAGCAGCCAAGAAGAGGATCGCCCCCAGTACTTC. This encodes CASSQEEDRPQYF.

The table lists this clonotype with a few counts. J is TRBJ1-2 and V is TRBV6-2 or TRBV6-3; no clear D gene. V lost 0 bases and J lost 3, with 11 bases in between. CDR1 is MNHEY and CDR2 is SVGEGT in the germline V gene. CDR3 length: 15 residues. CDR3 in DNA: TGTGCCAGCAGTTACTCGGGAGGGTCCCACTATGGCTACACCTTC. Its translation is CASSYSGGSHYGYTF.

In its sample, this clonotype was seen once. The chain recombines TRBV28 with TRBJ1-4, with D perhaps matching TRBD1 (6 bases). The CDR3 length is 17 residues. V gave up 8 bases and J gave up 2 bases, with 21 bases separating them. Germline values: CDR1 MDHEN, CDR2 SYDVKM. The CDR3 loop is CASVSPTWGHTNEKLFF. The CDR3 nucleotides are TGTGCCAGCGTATCTCCAACCTGGGGACATACTAATGAAAAACTGTTTTTT. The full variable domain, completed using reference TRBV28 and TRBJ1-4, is DVKVTQSSRYLVKRTGEKVFLECVQDMDHENMFWYRQDPGLGLRLIYFSYDVKMKEKGDIPEGYSVSREKKERFSLILESASTNQTSMYLCASVSPTWGHTNEKLFFGSGTQLSVL.

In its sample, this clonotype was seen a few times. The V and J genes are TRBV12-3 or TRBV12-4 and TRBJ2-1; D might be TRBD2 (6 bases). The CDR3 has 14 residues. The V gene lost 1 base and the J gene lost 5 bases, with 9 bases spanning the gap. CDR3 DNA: TGTGCCAGCAGTTTAGGCGGGGTTCACAATGAGCAGTTCTTC. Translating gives CASSLGGVHNEQFF.

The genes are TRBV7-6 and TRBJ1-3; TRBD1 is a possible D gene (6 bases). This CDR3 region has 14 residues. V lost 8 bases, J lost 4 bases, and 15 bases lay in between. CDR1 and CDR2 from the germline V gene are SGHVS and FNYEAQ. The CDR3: CASAFRGSGNTIYF. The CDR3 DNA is TGTGCCAGCGCGTTCAGGGGATCCGGAAACACCATATATTTT.

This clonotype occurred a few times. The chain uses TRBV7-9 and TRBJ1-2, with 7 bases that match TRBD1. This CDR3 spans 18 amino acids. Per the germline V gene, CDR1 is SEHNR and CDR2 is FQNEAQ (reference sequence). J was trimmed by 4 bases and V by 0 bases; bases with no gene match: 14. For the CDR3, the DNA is TGTGCCAGCAGCTTAGCGTCTACAGGGGAGCGGAGACTCTATGGCTACACCTTC. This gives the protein CASSLASTGERRLYGYTF.

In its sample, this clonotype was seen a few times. The CDR3 DNA reads as TGTGCCAGCAGCCAGCTCGACAGGGGAAACGGGGAGCTGTTTTTT. This gives the protein CASSQLDRGNGELFF. This chain joins TRBV7-9 and TRBJ2-2, with TRBD1 matching 8 bases. J lost 7 bases, V lost 5 bases, and 9 bases had no gene match. CDR1 SEHNR and CDR2 FQNEAQ come from the germline V gene (reference sequence). This CDR3 has 15 amino acids. Based on the CDR3 plus reference TRBV7-9 and TRBJ2-2, the full variable domain is DTGVSQNPRHKITKRGQNVTFRCDPISEHNRLYWYRQTLGQGPEFLTYFQNEAQLEKSRLLSDRFSAERPKGSFSTLEIQRTEQGDSAMYLCASSQLDRGNGELFFGEGSRLTVL.

The CDR3 nucleotides are TGTGCCAGCAGTTTAGGTCTGATAGATACGCAGTATTTT. Translation gives CASSLGLIDTQYF. The chain couples TRBV12-3 or TRBV12-4 to TRBJ2-3; unclear D gene. Deletions cut 1 base from V and 5 bases from J, with 7 bases between. The CDR3 sequence is 13 residues long.